Listed below are T cell receptor beta chains from one sample, sequenced in a study of metastatic and nonmetastatic thyroid tumors. TCRdb re-processed the PCR reads through MiXCR. Counted here are tens of thousands of clones, roughly 10% occurring once; the ten biggest clones make up roughly a quarter. Material: blood. These receptor sequences come from a female donor with papillary thyroid cancer or a benign thyroid nodule (not recorded which). Some clones in this sample may be carry-over from other donors' samples. Each CDR3 is given with its conserved first and last residue. Each record gives: J gene, clone size, D gene, V gene, CDR3 DNA, CDR3 protein. D genes are given only for firm matches. The size of a clone is reported for some rows only, either as once, few or many, or as a class for expanded clones.

j_gene: TRBJ2-1; abundance: many; d_gene: NA; v_gene: TRBV2; CDR3nt: TGTGCCAGCAGTGAAGGGGACCAGAAGCAGTTCTTC; CDR3aa: CASSEGDQKQFF
j_gene: TRBJ2-2; abundance: many; d_gene: NA; v_gene: TRBV20-1; CDR3nt: TGCAGTGCTTCCAGGGGCCCCCTCCCCGGGGAGCTGTTTTTT; CDR3aa: CSASRGPLPGELFF
j_gene: TRBJ2-1; abundance: many; d_gene: NA; v_gene: TRBV7-7; CDR3nt: TGTGCCAGCAGCTTAGGGGCAGGGCAAGGTAGGGGGGGCTACAATGAGCAGTTCTTC; CDR3aa: CASSLGAGQGRGGYNEQFF
j_gene: TRBJ2-7; abundance: NA; d_gene: NA; v_gene: TRBV7-2; CDR3nt: TGTGCCAGCAACGCAAGGGACTTCCACCGCTACGAGCAGTACTTC; CDR3aa: CASNARDFHRYEQYF
j_gene: TRBJ2-1; abundance: NA; d_gene: NA; v_gene: TRBV11-2; CDR3nt: TGTGCCAGCAGCTTAGTACAGCGCGACGGGCAGTTCTTC; CDR3aa: CASSLVQRDGQFF
j_gene: TRBJ2-1; abundance: many; d_gene: NA; v_gene: TRBV9; CDR3nt: TGTGCCAGCACCGGACGGTCGGGCGGTGAGCAGTTCTTC; CDR3aa: CASTGRSGGEQFF
j_gene: TRBJ2-1; abundance: many; d_gene: NA; v_gene: TRBV7-2; CDR3nt: TGTGCCAGCAGCTTAGCGGGAACGCTCAATGAGCAGTTCTTC; CDR3aa: CASSLAGTLNEQFF
j_gene: TRBJ2-1; abundance: few; d_gene: TRBD1; v_gene: TRBV7-3; CDR3nt: TGTGCCAGCAGCCAGGGGGACTCCTACAATGAGCAGTTCTTC; CDR3aa: CASSQGDSYNEQFF
j_gene: TRBJ2-7; abundance: many; d_gene: NA; v_gene: TRBV2; CDR3nt: TGTGCCAGTCGGACAGATATCTCCTACGAGCAGTACTTC; CDR3aa: CASRTDISYEQYF
j_gene: TRBJ1-4; abundance: many; d_gene: NA; v_gene: TRBV28; CDR3nt: TGTGCCAGCAGACTTACAGGGCCCGGGGAAAAACTGTTTTTT; CDR3aa: CASRLTGPGEKLFF
j_gene: TRBJ1-5; abundance: once; d_gene: TRBD1; v_gene: TRBV5-6; CDR3nt: TGCGCCAGCAGCAAGGACAGGGCGCCGGATGACCTCAATCAGCCCCAGCATTTT; CDR3aa: CASSKDRAPDDLNQPQHF
j_gene: TRBJ1-1; abundance: many; d_gene: TRBD1; v_gene: TRBV5-4; CDR3nt: TGTGCCAGCAGCAGGACAGGGGCTCTCAACACTGAAGCTTTCTTT; CDR3aa: CASSRTGALNTEAFF
j_gene: TRBJ1-2; abundance: many; d_gene: TRBD1; v_gene: TRBV15; CDR3nt: TGTGCCACCAGCACCAGACAGGGGATCGGTAGTGGCTACACCTTC; CDR3aa: CATSTRQGIGSGYTF
j_gene: TRBJ1-1; abundance: NA; d_gene: NA; v_gene: TRBV6-1; CDR3nt: TGTGCCAGCAGTGGTGGAGGGGAAACTGAAGCTTTCTTT; CDR3aa: CASSGGGETEAFF
j_gene: TRBJ2-1; abundance: many; d_gene: NA; v_gene: TRBV11-2; CDR3nt: TGTGCCAGCAGCCCAGGAATGGGGGGAAACCCCTACAATGAGCAGTTCTTC; CDR3aa: CASSPGMGGNPYNEQFF
j_gene: TRBJ2-3; abundance: many; d_gene: NA; v_gene: TRBV5-1; CDR3nt: TGCGCCAGCAGCTTGGGGCAGCCCACAGATACGCAGTATTTT; CDR3aa: CASSLGQPTDTQYF
j_gene: TRBJ2-5; abundance: many; d_gene: NA; v_gene: TRBV5-1; CDR3nt: TGCGCCAGCAGCTTAACCTCCAGTAGGGAGACCCAGTACTTC; CDR3aa: CASSLTSSRETQYF
j_gene: TRBJ2-7; abundance: few; d_gene: NA; v_gene: TRBV24-1; CDR3nt: TGTGCCACCAGTGATCCAGCGTGGCCCGATGAGCAGTACTTC; CDR3aa: CATSDPAWPDEQYF
j_gene: TRBJ2-7; abundance: NA; d_gene: NA; v_gene: TRBV11-1; CDR3nt: TGTGCCAGCAGCTTGGGGGCCCACGGGGCAGGGGGTCCCGGGGGGGAGCAGTACTTC; CDR3aa: CASSLGAHGAGGPGGEQYF
j_gene: TRBJ2-7; abundance: NA; d_gene: NA; v_gene: TRBV11-2; CDR3nt: TGTGCCAGCATCCGAACAGGGTTCGAGCAGTACTTC; CDR3aa: CASIRTGFEQYF
j_gene: TRBJ1-6; abundance: many; d_gene: TRBD1; v_gene: TRBV5-6; CDR3nt: TGTGCCACCAAACCCCGGACAGGCTCCGGTTCACCCCTCCACTTT; CDR3aa: CATKPRTGSGSPLHF
j_gene: TRBJ1-1; abundance: many; d_gene: TRBD1; v_gene: TRBV5-1; CDR3nt: TGCGCCAGCAGCTCAGGGGGGACTGAAGCTTTCTTT; CDR3aa: CASSSGGTEAFF
j_gene: TRBJ2-1; abundance: many; d_gene: TRBD2; v_gene: TRBV4-1; CDR3nt: TGCGCCAGCAGCCAAGATACTAGCGGGGGTTACAATGAGCAGTTCTTC; CDR3aa: CASSQDTSGGYNEQFF
j_gene: TRBJ2-3; abundance: many; d_gene: NA; v_gene: TRBV14; CDR3nt: TGTGCCAGCAGCCAAGATCAGGTCCCAGATACGCAGTATTTT; CDR3aa: CASSQDQVPDTQYF
j_gene: TRBJ2-1; abundance: many; d_gene: NA; v_gene: TRBV18; CDR3nt: TGTGCCAGCTCACCGAGGGAGGAGCAGTTCTTC; CDR3aa: CASSPREEQFF
j_gene: TRBJ2-7; abundance: many; d_gene: NA; v_gene: TRBV28; CDR3nt: TGTGCCAGCAGCTGGACAGCTGTCTCCTACGAGCAGTACTTC; CDR3aa: CASSWTAVSYEQYF
j_gene: TRBJ1-4; abundance: many; d_gene: TRBD1; v_gene: TRBV9; CDR3nt: TGTGCCAGCAGCGCGGCCGGGACAGGAATCGAAAAACTGTTTTTT; CDR3aa: CASSAAGTGIEKLFF
j_gene: TRBJ1-5; abundance: NA; d_gene: TRBD1; v_gene: TRBV6-1; CDR3nt: TGTGCCAGCAACCCGGGACAGGCCAATCAGCCCCAGCATTTT; CDR3aa: CASNPGQANQPQHF
j_gene: TRBJ2-7; abundance: NA; d_gene: TRBD1; v_gene: TRBV20-1; CDR3nt: TGCAGTGCGGAACGCAGGGGGCCCTACGAGCAGTACTTC; CDR3aa: CSAERRGPYEQYF
j_gene: TRBJ2-5; abundance: many; d_gene: NA; v_gene: TRBV29-1; CDR3nt: TGCAGCGTGCTGAGGGCGATTCAAGAGACCCAGTACTTC; CDR3aa: CSVLRAIQETQYF
j_gene: TRBJ1-1; abundance: many; d_gene: NA; v_gene: TRBV7-8; CDR3nt: TGTGCCAGCAGCTACGGGGTTTCGAACACTGAAGCTTTCTTT; CDR3aa: CASSYGVSNTEAFF
j_gene: TRBJ2-1; abundance: NA; d_gene: TRBD2; v_gene: TRBV20-1; CDR3nt: TGCAGTGCTAGCGGGACTACAACTTCCGACCCAGCTCAGGATGAGCAGTTCTTT; CDR3aa: CSASGTTTSDPAQDEQFF
j_gene: TRBJ2-3; abundance: many; d_gene: NA; v_gene: TRBV30; CDR3nt: TGTGCCTGGGAGAGACAGAAGAATACGCAGTATTTT; CDR3aa: CAWERQKNTQYF
j_gene: TRBJ2-3; abundance: NA; d_gene: NA; v_gene: TRBV5-1; CDR3nt: TGCGCCAGCAGCTCTGTTCCGGGCACAGATACGCAGTATTTT; CDR3aa: CASSSVPGTDTQYF
j_gene: TRBJ2-1; abundance: many; d_gene: NA; v_gene: TRBV14; CDR3nt: TGTGCCAGCAGCCAAGATCCCCTGTACAATGAGCAGTTCTTC; CDR3aa: CASSQDPLYNEQFF
j_gene: TRBJ1-6; abundance: many; d_gene: NA; v_gene: TRBV5-1; CDR3nt: TGCGCCAGCAGCTTGGAAGGTAGCTCCTATAATTCACCCCTCCACTTT; CDR3aa: CASSLEGSSYNSPLHF